This T cell receptor (beta chain) was identified during a study of blood T cell repertoires in COVID-19. The overall study: The United States, Italy and Spain provided the acute and convalescent COVID-19 samples.

The Seattle patients joined while their infection was active and were tracked longitudinally afterward. In the authors' methods: Nucleated cell counts were estimated from reference gene primer amplification. Only in-frame clones appear in the TCRdb table, and some are missing; sequencing was by immunoSEQ multiplex PCR. V and J calls and clone size follow that table, whereas D and trimming were derived from the DNA. The table shows a few hundred thousand clones, with 90% occurring only once. There are 14 residues in the CDR3. The J segment lost 4 bases and the V segment lost 2 bases, leaving 8 bases of the junction unmatched. CDR1 GTSNPN and CDR2 SVGIG come from the germline V gene (reference sequence).

The specimen was peripheral blood. The chain has TRBV30 and TRBJ2-7, with 7 bases that match TRBD2. The sequence derives from a woman aged 60-75 years with COVID-19, enrolled during active disease. The CDR3: CAWSLGLVDYEQYF. Here the CDR3 DNA reads TGTGCCTGGAGTTTAGGACTAGTAGATTACGAGCAGTACTTC.